The clone carrying this TCR beta chain occurred many times. Its antigen is unknown. This record comes from a study of CD8+CD57+ T cells in acquired aplastic anemia. In the study overall: CD4+ and CD8+ cells, once sorted, gave DNA averaging roughly 3.4 ug.

The template used for profiling TCR beta VDJ and CDR3 was genomic DNA. TCRdb itself ran the reads through MiXCR, one entry per CDR3 protein. The sample includes fewer than 70,000 distinct CDR3 sequences, approximately 50% seen only once; the top ten take approximately 8.3%. Points from the study as a whole: Patients and controls shared 25 to 30 CD8+ CDR3 sequences, highly expressed in patients. CD8+ Simpson's diversity showed no significant patient-control difference.

The material sequenced was sorted CD4+, CD8+, or CD8+CD57+ T cells (not recorded which) from PBMCs. The TCR originated in a human donor in good health, serving as a control.

The CDR3 spells CASSQAHYEQYF. CDR3 in DNA: TGTGCCAGCTCACAGGCTCATTACGAGCAGTACTTC. The V gene is TRBV18, the J gene TRBJ2-7; D gene unclear. This CDR3 comprises 12 residues. Trimming removed 4 bases at V and 4 bases at J, with 8 bases between. CDR1 and CDR2 from the germline V gene are KGHSH and LQKENI. Looking up the rest from reference TRBV18 and TRBJ2-7 gives the full variable domain: NAGVMQNPRHLVRRRGQEARLRCSPMKGHSHVYWYRQLPEEGLKFMVYLQKENIIDESGMPKERFSAEFPKEGPSILRIQQVVRGDSAAYFCASSQAHYEQYFGPGTRLTVT.